This TCR beta chain was recorded in a study of blood T cell repertoires in COVID-19. Looked up from germline, CDR1 is KGHSH and CDR2 is LQKENI. The CDR3 is 18 amino acids. The V gene lost 3 bases and the J gene lost 2 bases, with 17 bases spanning the gap. Method: immunoSEQ multiplex PCR; TCRdb's copy keeps in-frame clones and lacks some. This sample has under 80,000 clones, with approximately 86% found just once. Specimen: peripheral blood. This TCR came from a human donor in a cohort sampled during active COVID-19. This chain connects TRBV18 to TRBJ1-6; no clear D. The CDR3 DNA reads as TGTGCCAGCTCACCGTACCCCCCCCGGGGTACCTATAATTCACCCCTCCACTTT. Translated, it gives CASSPYPPRGTYNSPLHF.